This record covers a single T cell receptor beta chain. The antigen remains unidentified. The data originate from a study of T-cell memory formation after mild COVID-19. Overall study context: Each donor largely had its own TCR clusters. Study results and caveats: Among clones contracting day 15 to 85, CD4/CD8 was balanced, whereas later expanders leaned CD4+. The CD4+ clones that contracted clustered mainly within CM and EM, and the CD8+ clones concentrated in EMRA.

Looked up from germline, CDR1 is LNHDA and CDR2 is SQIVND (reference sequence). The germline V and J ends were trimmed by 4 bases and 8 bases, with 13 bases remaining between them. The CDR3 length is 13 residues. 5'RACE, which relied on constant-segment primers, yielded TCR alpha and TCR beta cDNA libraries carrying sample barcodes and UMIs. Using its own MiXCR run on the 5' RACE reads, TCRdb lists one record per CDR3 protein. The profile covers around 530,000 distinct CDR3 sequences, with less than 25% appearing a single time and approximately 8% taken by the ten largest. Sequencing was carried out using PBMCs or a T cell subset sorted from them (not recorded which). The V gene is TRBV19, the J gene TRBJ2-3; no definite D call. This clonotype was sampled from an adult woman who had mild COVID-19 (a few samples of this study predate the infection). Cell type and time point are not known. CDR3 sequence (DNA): TGTGCCAGTAGTACAACACTCCGGAGTACGCAGTATTTT. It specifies CASSTTLRSTQYF.